Listed here is a single TCR beta chain. Its antigen remains unidentified. CDR1 is MGHRA and CDR2 is YSYEKL in the germline V gene. The CDR3 totals 12 residues. Trimming took 0 bases from V and 9 from J, leaving 3 bases between them. The data derive from a study of regulatory T cells in long-lasting Graves disease. General observations from the study: Persistent disease exhibited a predilection for TRBV28, TRBJ1-2 and TRBJ2-5. Patients whose Graves' disease persisted exhibited lower TCR diversity than those newly diagnosed. A greater number of public clonotypes (roughly 2,800) was shared by persistent patients than by new patients (approximately 910).

CDR3 regions were amplified by Arm-PCR using iRepertoire HTBI primers to build TCR beta libraries. Each CDR3 protein is one row after TCRdb ran MiXCR on the multiplex PCR reads. The profile shows roughly 700,000 distinct CDR3 sequences, 30% of them singletons. The time point here: persistent/refractory GD, antithyroid drugs over 5 years with positive TRAb. With RNA extracted from PBMCs as input, the TCR library was made. The sample in question was peripheral blood mononuclear cells (PBMCs), obtained when the disease was refractory, from a patient treated with antithyroid drugs. The TCR comes from a female donor with Graves disease. The V gene is TRBV4-1, the J gene TRBJ1-6, with D unclear. The CDR3 DNA reads TGCGCCAGCAGCCAAGACGTTTCACCCCTCCACTTT. Translation: CASSQDVSPLHF.